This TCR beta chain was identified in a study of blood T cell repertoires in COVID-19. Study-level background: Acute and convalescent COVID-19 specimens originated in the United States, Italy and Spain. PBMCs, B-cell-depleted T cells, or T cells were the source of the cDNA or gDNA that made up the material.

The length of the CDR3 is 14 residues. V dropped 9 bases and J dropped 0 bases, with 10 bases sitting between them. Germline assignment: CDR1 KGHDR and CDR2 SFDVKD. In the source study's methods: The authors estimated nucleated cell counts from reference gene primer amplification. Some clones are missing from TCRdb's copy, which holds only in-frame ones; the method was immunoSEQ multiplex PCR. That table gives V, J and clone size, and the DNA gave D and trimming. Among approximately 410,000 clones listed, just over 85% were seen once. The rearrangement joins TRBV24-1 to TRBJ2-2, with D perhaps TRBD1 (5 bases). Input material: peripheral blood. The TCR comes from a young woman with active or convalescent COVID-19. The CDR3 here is CATQEDTNTGELFF. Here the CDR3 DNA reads TGTGCCACCCAAGAGGACACGAACACCGGGGAGCTGTTTTTT.